This T cell receptor beta chain was documented in a study of T cell responses to AZD1222 COVID-19 vaccine. Study-wide background: Pooling covered second doses at about 4 or about 12 weeks. General study points: Spike was spanned by vaccine-associated CD4 TCRs, with dominance at 160-218 and 743-854. Samples come after the peak T cell response, not at day 14. Most donors were white British, females outnumbered males, and clonal diversity was possibly underestimated.

Germline loops: CDR1 MGHDK, CDR2 SYGVNS. The V gene lost 3 bases and the J gene lost 0 bases, with 12 bases spanning the gap. The CDR3 contains 16 residues. Remarks on this clone: What it recognizes is unknown.

Assay used: immunoSEQ multiplex PCR; TCRdb lists only in-frame clones, some missing. The sample has about 140,000 clones, around nine tenths seen once; the top ten hold about 1.5%. V and J are TRBV25-1 and TRBJ1-3; maybe TRBD1 (5 bases). The sequenced sample was peripheral blood, obtained on day 0 of AZD1222 vaccination. The receptor comes from an adult in good health. The CDR3 protein is CASSEMGEGSGNTIYF. DNA for the CDR3: TGTGCCAGCAGTGAGATGGGGGAGGGCTCTGGAAACACCATATATTTT.